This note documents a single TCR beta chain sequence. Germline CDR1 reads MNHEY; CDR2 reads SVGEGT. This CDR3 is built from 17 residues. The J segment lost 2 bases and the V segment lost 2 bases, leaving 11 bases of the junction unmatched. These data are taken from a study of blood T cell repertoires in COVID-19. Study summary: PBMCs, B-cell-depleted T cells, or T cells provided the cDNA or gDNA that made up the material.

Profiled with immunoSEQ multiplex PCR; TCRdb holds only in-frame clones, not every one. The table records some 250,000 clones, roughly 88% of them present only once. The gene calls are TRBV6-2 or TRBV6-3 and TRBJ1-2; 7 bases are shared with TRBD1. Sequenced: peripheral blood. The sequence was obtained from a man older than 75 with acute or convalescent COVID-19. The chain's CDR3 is CASSYDDLQGFNYGYTF. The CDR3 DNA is TGTGCCAGCAGTTACGACGATCTACAGGGGTTCAACTATGGCTACACCTTC.